The entry below gives a single TCR beta chain sequence along with its context. What it binds is not known. Before the COVID-19 pandemic, during about 2010-2018, CD4+ T cells were taken from unexposed donors. CD4+ T cells were isolated from the cells after more than nine days of culture. The data were obtained in a study of CD4 T cells in relation to SARS-CoV-2 and coronaviruses. This CDR3 comprises 15 residues. From germline, CDR1 is MNHEY and CDR2 SVGAGI. V was clipped by 6 bases and J by 7 bases, with 16 bases between them. The protocol was immunoSEQ multiplex PCR, while the TCRdb copy is restricted to in-frame clones and leaves out a portion. The sample consists of about 23,000 clones, around 76% of them appearing once.

The source of this sequence is a human donor in good health. Specimen: CD4+ T cells from PBMCs, cultured in vitro. The chain carries TRBV6-5 and TRBJ1-6; D uncertain. In DNA form, the CDR3 reads TGTGCCAGCAGAATGAGACACGGCCTCAATTCACCCCTCCACTTT. As protein: CASRMRHGLNSPLHF.